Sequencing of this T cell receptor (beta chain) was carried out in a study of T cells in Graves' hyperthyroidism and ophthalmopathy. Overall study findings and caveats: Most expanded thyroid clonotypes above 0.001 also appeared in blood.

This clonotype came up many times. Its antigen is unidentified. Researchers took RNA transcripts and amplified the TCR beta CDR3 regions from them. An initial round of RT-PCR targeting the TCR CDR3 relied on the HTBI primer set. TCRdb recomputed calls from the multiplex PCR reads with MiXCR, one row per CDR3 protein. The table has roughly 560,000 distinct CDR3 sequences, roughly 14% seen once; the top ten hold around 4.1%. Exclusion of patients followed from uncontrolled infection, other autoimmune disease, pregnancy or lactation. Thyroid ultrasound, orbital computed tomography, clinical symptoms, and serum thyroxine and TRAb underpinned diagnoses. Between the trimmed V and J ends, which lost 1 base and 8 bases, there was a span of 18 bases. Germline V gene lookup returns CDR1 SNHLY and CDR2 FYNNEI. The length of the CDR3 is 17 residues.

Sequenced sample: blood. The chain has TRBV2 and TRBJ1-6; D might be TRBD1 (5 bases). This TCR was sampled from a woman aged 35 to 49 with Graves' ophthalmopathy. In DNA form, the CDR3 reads TGTGCCAGCAGTGAAGAATCAGGGAAGGTGCGGGATTCACCCCTCCACTTT. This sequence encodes CASSEESGKVRDSPLHF.